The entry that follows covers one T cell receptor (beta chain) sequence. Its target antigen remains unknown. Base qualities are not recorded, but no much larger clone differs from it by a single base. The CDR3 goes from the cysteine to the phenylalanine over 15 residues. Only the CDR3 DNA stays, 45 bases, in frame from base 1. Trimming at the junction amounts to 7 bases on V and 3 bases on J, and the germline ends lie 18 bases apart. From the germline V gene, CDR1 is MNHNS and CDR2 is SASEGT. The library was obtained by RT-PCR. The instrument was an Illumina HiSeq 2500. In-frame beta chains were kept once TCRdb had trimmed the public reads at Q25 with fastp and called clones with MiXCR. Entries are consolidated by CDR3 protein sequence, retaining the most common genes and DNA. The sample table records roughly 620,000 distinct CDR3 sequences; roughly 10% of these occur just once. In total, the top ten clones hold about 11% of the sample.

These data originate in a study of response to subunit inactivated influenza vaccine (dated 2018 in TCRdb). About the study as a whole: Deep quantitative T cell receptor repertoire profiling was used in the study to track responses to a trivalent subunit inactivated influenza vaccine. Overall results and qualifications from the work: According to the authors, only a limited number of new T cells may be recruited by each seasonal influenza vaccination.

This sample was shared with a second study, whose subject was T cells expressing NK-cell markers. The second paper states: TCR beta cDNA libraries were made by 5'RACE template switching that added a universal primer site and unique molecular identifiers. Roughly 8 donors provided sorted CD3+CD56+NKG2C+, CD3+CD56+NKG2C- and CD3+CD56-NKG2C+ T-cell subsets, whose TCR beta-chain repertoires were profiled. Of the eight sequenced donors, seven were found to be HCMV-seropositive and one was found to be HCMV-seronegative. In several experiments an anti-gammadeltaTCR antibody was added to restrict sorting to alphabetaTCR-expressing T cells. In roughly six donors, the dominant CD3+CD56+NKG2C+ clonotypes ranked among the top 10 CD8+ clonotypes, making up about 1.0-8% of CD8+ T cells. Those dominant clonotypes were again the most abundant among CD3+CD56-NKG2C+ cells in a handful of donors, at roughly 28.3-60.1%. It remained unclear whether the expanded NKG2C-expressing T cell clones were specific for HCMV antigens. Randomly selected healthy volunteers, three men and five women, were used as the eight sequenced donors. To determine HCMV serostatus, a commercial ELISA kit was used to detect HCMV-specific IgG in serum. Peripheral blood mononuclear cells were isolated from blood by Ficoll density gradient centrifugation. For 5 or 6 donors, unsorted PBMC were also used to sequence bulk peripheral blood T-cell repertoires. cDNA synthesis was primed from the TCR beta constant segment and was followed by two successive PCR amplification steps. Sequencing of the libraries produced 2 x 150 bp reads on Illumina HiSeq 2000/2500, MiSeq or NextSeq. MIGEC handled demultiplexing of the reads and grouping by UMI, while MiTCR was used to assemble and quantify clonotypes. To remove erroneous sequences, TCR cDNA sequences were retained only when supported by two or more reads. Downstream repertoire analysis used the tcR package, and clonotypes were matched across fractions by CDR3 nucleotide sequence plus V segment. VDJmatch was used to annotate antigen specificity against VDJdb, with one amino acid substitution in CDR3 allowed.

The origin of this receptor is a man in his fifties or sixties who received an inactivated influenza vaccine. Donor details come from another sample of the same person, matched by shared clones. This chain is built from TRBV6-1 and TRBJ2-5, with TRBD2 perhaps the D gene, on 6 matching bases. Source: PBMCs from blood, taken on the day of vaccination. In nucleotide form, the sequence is TGTGCCAGCACCCATAGACGGGGGAGAGAAGAGACCCAGTACTTC. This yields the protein CASTHRRGREETQYF.